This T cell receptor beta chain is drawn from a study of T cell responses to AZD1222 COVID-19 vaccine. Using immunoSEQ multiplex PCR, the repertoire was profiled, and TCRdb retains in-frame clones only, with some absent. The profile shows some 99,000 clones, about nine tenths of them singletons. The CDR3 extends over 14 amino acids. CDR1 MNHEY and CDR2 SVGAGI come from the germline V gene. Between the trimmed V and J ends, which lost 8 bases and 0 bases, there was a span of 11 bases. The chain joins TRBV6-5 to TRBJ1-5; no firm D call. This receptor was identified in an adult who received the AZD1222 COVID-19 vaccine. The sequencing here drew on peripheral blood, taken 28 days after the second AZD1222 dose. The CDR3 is CASRKSDSNQPQHF. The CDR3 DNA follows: TGTGCCAGCCGTAAGTCGGATAGCAATCAGCCCCAGCATTTT.